This T cell receptor beta chain was observed in a study of T cell repertoires in cytomegalovirus infection. Study summary: Recently described HLA-C-restricted plus well-studied HLA-B-restricted CMV epitopes were used. Indicated by public TCR beta signatures were CMV infection and matching HLA type.

TCRdb reprocessed the reads with MiXCR, giving one entry per CDR3 protein. The table lists 830,000 or so distinct CDR3 sequences, about 33% of them singletons. Germline-derived CDR1 and CDR2 are SGHVS and FQNEAQ. This CDR3 has 13 amino acids. Trimming removed 6 bases at V and 3 bases at J, with 12 bases between. This clonotype was detected only a few times. Its cognate antigen is unknown. The rearrangement joins TRBV7-8 to TRBJ2-7, with no clear D. The sequencing used cultured CD8+ T cells from PBMCs, collected from culture after CMV antigen stimulation. The source is a human donor in good health (CMV status not recorded). Some clones in this sample may be carry-over from other donors' samples. CDR3 in amino acids: CASSSDGGYEQYV. The CDR3 nucleotides are TGTGCCAGCAGTTCGGACGGTGGCTACGAGCAGTACGTC.